Following are 27 T cell receptor beta chains from one sample sequenced in a study of cytomegalovirus exposure and HLA in healthy donors. A multiplex PCR was run with 60 Vbeta primers and 13 Jbeta primers. Here immunoSEQ multiplex PCR was the method, and the copy in TCRdb shows in-frame clones only, minus some. The data contain fewer than 150,000 clones, approximately 67% of them seen just once; the ten biggest clones take up 7.5% to 9%. Sequenced input: PBMCs. The receptors were sampled from a man between 18 and 29 years old in good health and CMV-seropositive.

This clone was seen a single time. The rearrangement joins TRBV5-4 to TRBJ1-2, with TRBD1 as a possible D gene (6 bases). Germline CDR1 reads SGHNT; CDR2 reads YYREEE (reference sequence). V shed 9 bases and J shed 3 bases, with 21 bases lying between them. The CDR3 contains 15 residues. CDR3 sequence: CATKPSGDYDYGYTF. The CDR3 DNA follows: TGTGCCACCAAACCGTCAGGGGATTATGACTATGGCTACACCTTC.

This chain links TRBV25-1 with TRBJ1-1, with a possible D match to TRBD1 (5 bases). Germline V gives CDR1 MGHDK, CDR2 SYGVNS. Trimming left V 6 bases short and J 5 bases short, with 7 bases between. CDR3 length: 11 amino acids. The CDR3 loop is CASRRGTEAFF. DNA for the CDR3: TGTGCCAGCAGAAGGGGAACTGAAGCTTTCTTT.

The chain combines TRBV5-6 with TRBJ1-5; D might be TRBD1 (6 bases). The CDR3 runs 15 residues. Looked up from germline, CDR1 is SGHDT and CDR2 is YYEEEE. Between the trimmed V and J ends, which lost 1 base and 6 bases, there was a span of 14 bases. This CDR3 reads CASSLRGAKGQPQHF. CDR3 in DNA: TGTGCCAGCAGCTTGCGGGGGGCGAAGGGTCAGCCCCAGCATTTT.

The chain employs TRBV13 and TRBJ1-3, with a tentative D call TRBD1 (6 bases). This CDR3 contains 17 residues. Germline V CDR1 and CDR2: PRHDT, FYEKMQ (reference sequence). The V and J ends lost 0 bases and 1 base respectively, with 13 bases between them. This CDR3 is CASSLGGNGQSGNTIYF. In nucleotides, the CDR3 is TGTGCCAGCAGCTTAGGGGGGAATGGACAGTCTGGAAACACCATATATTTT.

The V call is TRBV10-3, the J call TRBJ2-7, with D unclear. Germline CDR1 is ENHRY and CDR2 is SYGVKD. The V and J ends lost 10 bases and 2 bases respectively, with 18 bases between them. The CDR3 totals 14 residues. CDR3 loop: CATETDSKPYEQYF. CDR3 bases: TGTGCCACCGAGACTGATTCCAAGCCCTACGAGCAGTACTTC.

This clone was recorded once. The chain uses TRBV21-1 and TRBJ2-7; TRBD2 reflects the table's D call only, with no check against the DNA. TRBV21-1 is a pseudogene. The CDR3 is 11 amino acids. CDR3 DNA: TGTGCCAGCAGCAATAACTACGAGCAGTACTTC. It is translated as CASSNNYEQYF.

This clone has only a few counts. This sequence joins TRBV27 and TRBJ2-6, with D unresolved. Trimming pared 5 bases from V and 14 bases from J, leaving 13 bases between. Germline CDR1 MNHEY, CDR2 SMNVEV (reference sequence). The CDR3 covers 12 residues. CDR3: CASSPPTRILTF. As DNA, the CDR3 is TGTGCCAGCAGTCCACCTACCAGGATCCTGACTTTC.

This clone appeared a few times. The chain links TRBV13 to TRBJ1-2; 7 bases are shared with TRBD1. The length of the CDR3 is 15 residues. V shed 5 bases, J shed 5 bases, and the junction held 11 bases outside the gene matches. The V gene's germline CDR1 is PRHDT and CDR2 FYEKMQ (reference sequence). CDR3 in amino acids: CASSPDRAGRYGYTF. CDR3 sequence (DNA): TGTGCCAGCAGCCCCGACAGGGCCGGCCGTTATGGCTACACCTTC.

The gene calls are TRBV15 and TRBJ1-5; no firm D call. The CDR3 runs to 13 residues. V lost 0 bases to trimming and J lost 5 bases, with 5 bases between them. The germline CDR1 and CDR2 sequences are LNHNV and YYDKDF (reference sequence). The CDR3 region has the DNA TGTGCCACCAGCAGAGATAGTCATCAGCCCCAGCATTTT. Amino acid sequence: CATSRDSHQPQHF.

The chain joins TRBV19 to TRBJ2-2; TRBD2 aligns across 15 bases. Germline V gene lookup returns CDR1 LNHDA and CDR2 SQIVND (reference sequence). V was pared by 6 bases and J by 5 bases, with 7 bases of the junction left unmatched. There are 17 residues in the CDR3. The CDR3 region has the DNA TGTGCCAGTAGAGGACTAGCGGGGGGGCTGGGGACCGGGGAGCTGTTTTTT. Translation gives CASRGLAGGLGTGELFF.

CDR3 in amino acids: CASSDLYSYEQYV. In DNA form, the CDR3 reads TGTGCCAGCAGTGATTTATACAGCTACGAGCAGTACGTC. V and J are TRBV6-1 and TRBJ2-7, with D hard to call. The germline CDR1 and CDR2 sequences are MNHNS and SASEGT. The CDR3 spans 13 residues. The V end was cut by 3 bases, the J end by 3 bases, with 9 bases between.

This rearrangement joins TRBV5-1 to TRBJ1-2; D is unclear. Trimming took 0 bases from V and 6 from J, leaving 6 bases between them. This CDR3 has 12 amino acids. Looked up from germline, CDR1 is SGHRS and CDR2 is YFSETQ. The CDR3 is CASSLGANGYTF. CDR3 DNA sequence: TGCGCCAGCAGCTTGGGGGCCAATGGCTACACCTTC.

J is TRBJ2-1 and V is TRBV5-1, with D possibly being TRBD2 (7 bases). Germline CDR1 is SGHRS and CDR2 is YFSETQ. The germline V and J ends were trimmed by 6 bases and 2 bases, with 18 bases remaining between them. The CDR3 has 16 residues. CDR3 sequence: CASNRLGGAPYNEQFF. CDR3 bases: TGCGCCAGCAATAGGCTGGGGGGGGCCCCCTACAATGAGCAGTTCTTC.

V and J are TRBV9 and TRBJ1-1; no clear D gene. Germline lookup yields CDR1 SGDLS and CDR2 YYNGEE. V gave up 1 base and J gave up 2 bases, with 6 bases separating them. This CDR3 has 13 residues. CDR3 in DNA: TGTGCCAGCAGCGTAACGGTAAACACTGAAGCTTTCTTT. Encoded protein: CASSVTVNTEAFF.

The chain combines TRBV6-1 with TRBJ1-1; D remains ambiguous. Trimming took off 2 bases at V and 8 bases at J, with 12 bases between the two ends. Per germline, CDR1 MNHNS and CDR2 SASEGT. The CDR3 loop spans 13 amino acids. The CDR3 reads CASSERSTCEAFF. CDR3 in DNA: TGTGCCAGCAGTGAAAGGAGTACATGCGAAGCTTTCTTT.

The V call is TRBV27, the J call TRBJ1-4; unclear D gene. CDR1 is MNHEY, CDR2 SMNVEV, per germline (reference sequence). Trimming took 1 base from V and 8 from J, leaving 11 bases between them. The CDR3 has 14 amino acids. CDR3 residues: CASSLLGFREKLFF. DNA of the CDR3: TGTGCCAGCAGTTTATTGGGCTTCCGCGAAAAACTGTTTTTT.

The chain carries TRBV18 and TRBJ1-5; perhaps TRBD1 as D (5 bases). Germline V lookup: CDR1 KGHSH, CDR2 LQKENI. The CDR3 sequence is 14 residues long. With 6 bases removed from V and 0 bases from J, the gap between germline ends came to 9 bases. The CDR3 here is CASSGGNSNQPQHF. The CDR3 DNA follows: TGTGCCAGCTCGGGGGGGAATAGCAATCAGCCCCAGCATTTT. Looking up the rest from reference TRBV18 and TRBJ1-5 gives the full variable domain: NAGVMQNPRHLVRRRGQEARLRCSPMKGHSHVYWYRQLPEEGLKFMVYLQKENIIDESGMPKERFSAEFPKEGPSILRIQQVVRGDSAAYFCASSGGNSNQPQHFGDGTRLSIL.

This clone was counted at least ten times. This rearrangement joins TRBV28 to TRBJ2-7; D uncertain. Germline-derived CDR1 and CDR2 are MDHEN and SYDVKM. V shed 4 bases and J shed 1 base, with 14 bases lying between them. The CDR3 has 15 residues. The CDR3: CASSSPLGPSYEQYF. The CDR3 DNA sequence: TGTGCCAGCAGTTCACCTTTGGGCCCATCCTACGAGCAGTACTTC.

The chain links TRBV7-7 to TRBJ2-5; 10 nucleotides match TRBD1. The germline V gene has CDR1 SSHAT and CDR2 FNYEAQ (reference sequence). V trimming: 6 bases; J trimming: 6 bases; junction bases outside the gene matches: 13. This CDR3 comprises 16 residues. The CDR3 DNA reads TGTGCCAGCAGTAAAGGGGGGGACAGGGGAAGGCAGACCCAGTACTTC. Protein sequence: CASSKGGDRGRQTQYF. Variable domain in full (rest from reference TRBV7-7 and TRBJ2-5): GAGVSQSPRYKVTKRGQDVTLRCDPISSHATLYWYQQALGQGPEFLTYFNYEAQPDKSGLPSDRFSAERPEGSISTLTIQRTEQRDSAMYRCASSKGGDRGRQTQYFGPGTRLLVL.

V is TRBV7-6 and J is TRBJ2-5, with 8 bases aligning to TRBD1. The germline V gene encodes CDR1 SGHVS and CDR2 FNYEAQ. The V and J ends lost 1 base and 1 base, in that order; junction bases with no gene match: 11. CDR3 length: 18 amino acids. The CDR3 is CASSLESWTGSLQETQYF. In nucleotides, the CDR3 is TGTGCCAGCAGCTTAGAATCCTGGACAGGGTCCCTCCAAGAGACCCAGTACTTC. Supplemented by reference TRBV7-6 and TRBJ2-5, the full variable domain reads GAGVSQSPRYKVTKRGQDVALRCDPISGHVSLYWYRQALGQGPEFLTYFNYEAQQDKSGLPNDRFSAERPEGSISTLTIQRTEQRDSAMYRCASSLESWTGSLQETQYFGPGTRLLVL.

The V call is TRBV6-6, the J call TRBJ1-2; 7 bases line up with TRBD1. V was clipped by 2 bases and J by 2 bases; unmatched bases: 2. Germline V gene lookup returns CDR1 MNHNY and CDR2 SVGAGI (reference sequence). The CDR3 extends over 14 amino acids. Here the CDR3 reads CASSYDRDNYGYTF. Written as DNA, the CDR3 is TGTGCCAGCAGTTACGACAGGGACAACTATGGCTACACCTTC.

This clone showed up just a few times. V and J are TRBV7-6 and TRBJ2-2; TRBD1 matches at 9 bases. The CDR3 runs to 19 residues. J gave up 4 bases and V 5 bases, and 17 bases lay outside the gene matches. Germline CDR1 is SGHVS and CDR2 is FNYEAQ. The CDR3 nucleotides are TGTGCCAGCAGCCCTCCGGGACAGGGCCAAACGTGGCCCACCGGGGAGCTGTTTTTT. As protein: CASSPPGQGQTWPTGELFF. The whole variable domain, filled in from reference TRBV7-6 and TRBJ2-2, reads GAGVSQSPRYKVTKRGQDVALRCDPISGHVSLYWYRQALGQGPEFLTYFNYEAQQDKSGLPNDRFSAERPEGSISTLTIQRTEQRDSAMYRCASSPPGQGQTWPTGELFFGEGSRLTVL.

This chain connects TRBV5-4 to TRBJ2-1, with 10 bases matching TRBD1. After removal of 3 bases from V and 3 bases from J, the junction contained 3 bases not matched to a gene. The germline CDR1 and CDR2 sequences are SGHNT and YYREEE (reference sequence). CDR3 length equals 15 residues. This CDR3 is CASSSGTGDYNEQFF. The CDR3 DNA follows: TGTGCCAGCAGCTCTGGGACAGGGGACTACAATGAGCAGTTCTTC.

This chain uses TRBV5-4 with TRBJ2-1, with 9 bases lining up with TRBD2. The CDR3 runs to 15 residues. Trimming removed 5 bases from V and 5 bases from J; junction bases left unmatched: 8. Germline CDR1 and CDR2: SGHNT and YYREEE (reference sequence). The chain's CDR3 is CASSTKRGADNEQFF. CDR3 in DNA: TGTGCCAGCAGTACGAAGCGGGGGGCGGACAATGAGCAGTTCTTC. Full variable domain (outside the CDR3, taken from reference TRBV5-4 and TRBJ2-1): ETGVTQSPTHLIKTRGQQVTLRCSSQSGHNTVSWYQQALGQGPQFIFQYYREEENGRGNFPPRFSGLQFPNYSSELNVNALELDDSALYLCASSTKRGADNEQFFGPGTRLTVL.

This chain connects TRBV19 to TRBJ1-6; perhaps TRBD1 as D (5 bases). In germline, CDR1 is LNHDA, CDR2 SQIVND (reference sequence). V was shortened by 5 bases and J by 9 bases, with 11 bases between the two germline ends. CDR3 length equals 13 residues. The CDR3 bases are TGTGCCAGTAGTTTTACAGGTATTTCACCCCTCCACTTT. Its translation is CASSFTGISPLHF. Full variable domain (outside the CDR3, taken from reference TRBV19 and TRBJ1-6): DGGITQSPKYLFRKEGQNVTLSCEQNLNHDAMYWYRQDPGQGLRLIYYSQIVNDFQKGDIAEGYSVSREKKESFPLTVTSAQKNPTAFYLCASSFTGISPLHFGNGTRLTVT.

The CDR3 DNA follows: TGTGCCAGCAGCCAAGAATTAGGACAGGGGGATGAAAAACTGTTTTTT. Its translation: CASSQELGQGDEKLFF. The chain carries TRBV4-2 and TRBJ1-4; 10 nucleotides match TRBD1. Germline V gene sequence: CDR1 LGHNA, CDR2 YNFKEQ. The CDR3 runs 16 residues. V shed 0 bases and J 6 bases; nucleotides not matched to a gene: 4.

The chain carries TRBV5-6 and TRBJ2-1, with D perhaps matching TRBD2 (5 bases). The CDR3 totals 13 residues. Looked up from germline, CDR1 is SGHDT and CDR2 is YYEEEE. Trimming removed 2 bases at V and 9 bases at J, with 12 bases between. The CDR3 here is CASSLRGMSEQFF. CDR3 nucleotides: TGTGCCAGCAGCTTACGGGGTATGAGTGAGCAGTTCTTC.